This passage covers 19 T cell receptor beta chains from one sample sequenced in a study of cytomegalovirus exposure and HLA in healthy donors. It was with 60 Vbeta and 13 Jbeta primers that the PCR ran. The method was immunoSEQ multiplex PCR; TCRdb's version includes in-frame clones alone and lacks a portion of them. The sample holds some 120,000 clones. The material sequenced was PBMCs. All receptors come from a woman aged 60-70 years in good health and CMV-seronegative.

CDR3 bases: TGTGCCAGCAGCTTGAGGGAGAACTACGAGCAGTACTTC. Its translation is CASSLRENYEQYF. J is TRBJ2-7 and V is TRBV7-2, with a possible D match to TRBD2 (5 bases). The CDR3 is 13 residues long. The germline gives CDR1 SGHTA, CDR2 FQGNSA. V lost 3 bases and J 3 bases, leaving 9 bases between the germline ends.

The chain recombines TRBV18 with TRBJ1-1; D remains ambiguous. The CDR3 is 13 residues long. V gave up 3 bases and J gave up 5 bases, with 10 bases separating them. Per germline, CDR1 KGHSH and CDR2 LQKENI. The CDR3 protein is CASSPLSGTEAFF. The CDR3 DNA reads TGTGCCAGCTCACCTCTATCTGGTACTGAAGCTTTCTTT.

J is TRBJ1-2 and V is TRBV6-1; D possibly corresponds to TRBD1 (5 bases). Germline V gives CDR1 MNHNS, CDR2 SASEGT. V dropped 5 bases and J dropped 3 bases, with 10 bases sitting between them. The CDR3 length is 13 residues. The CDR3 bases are TGTGCCAGCAGTCCCGGGGGGGACTATGGCTACACCTTC. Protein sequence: CASSPGGDYGYTF.

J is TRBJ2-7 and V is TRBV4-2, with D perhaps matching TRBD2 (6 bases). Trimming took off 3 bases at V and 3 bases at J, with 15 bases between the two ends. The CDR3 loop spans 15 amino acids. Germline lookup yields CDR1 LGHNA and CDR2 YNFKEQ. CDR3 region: CASSQEKNGGYEQYF. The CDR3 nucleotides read TGTGCCAGCAGCCAGGAGAAGAACGGGGGCTACGAGCAGTACTTC.

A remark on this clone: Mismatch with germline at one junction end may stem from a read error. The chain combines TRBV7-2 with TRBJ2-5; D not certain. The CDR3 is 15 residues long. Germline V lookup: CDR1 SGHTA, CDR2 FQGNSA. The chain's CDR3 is CASSLGVSRGPYLDF. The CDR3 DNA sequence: TGTGCCAGCAGCTTAGGGGTTTCTCGCGGCCCGTATCTGGACTTC.

The CDR3 nucleotides are TGCGCCAGCAGCTTATCCGGTGAGGGCACTGAAGCTTTCTTT. It is translated as CASSLSGEGTEAFF. The chain recombines TRBV5-1 with TRBJ1-1; no clear D. V lost 2 bases and J lost 4, with 12 bases in between. CDR1 and CDR2 from the germline V gene are SGHRS and YFSETQ. The CDR3 is made up of 14 amino acids.

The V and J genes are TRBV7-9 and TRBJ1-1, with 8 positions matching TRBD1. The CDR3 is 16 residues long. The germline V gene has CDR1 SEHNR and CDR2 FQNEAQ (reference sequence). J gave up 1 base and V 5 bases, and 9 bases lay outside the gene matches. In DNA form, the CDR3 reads TGTGCCAGCAGCCCGGCCGACAGGGGTGGGAACACTGAAGCTTTCTTT. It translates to CASSPADRGGNTEAFF. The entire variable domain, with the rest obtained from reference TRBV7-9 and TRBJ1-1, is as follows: DTGVSQNPRHKITKRGQNVTFRCDPISEHNRLYWYRQTLGQGPEFLTYFQNEAQLEKSRLLSDRFSAERPKGSFSTLEIQRTEQGDSAMYLCASSPADRGGNTEAFFGQGTRLTVV.

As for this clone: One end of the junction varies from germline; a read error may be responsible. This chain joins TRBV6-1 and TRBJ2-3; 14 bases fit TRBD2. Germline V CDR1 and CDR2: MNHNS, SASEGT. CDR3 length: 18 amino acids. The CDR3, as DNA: TGTGCCAGCAGTGTAGGGACTAGCGGGGGACCCCTAACAGGTACGCAGTATTTT. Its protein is CASSVGTSGGPLTGTQYF.

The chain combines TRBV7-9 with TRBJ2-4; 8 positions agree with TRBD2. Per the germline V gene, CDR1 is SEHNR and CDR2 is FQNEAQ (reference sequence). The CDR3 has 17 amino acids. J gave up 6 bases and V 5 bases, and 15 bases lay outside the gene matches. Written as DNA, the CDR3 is TGTGCCAGCAGCCCCTATCCCGGGACTAGTATTGGAAACATTCAGTACTTC. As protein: CASSPYPGTSIGNIQYF.

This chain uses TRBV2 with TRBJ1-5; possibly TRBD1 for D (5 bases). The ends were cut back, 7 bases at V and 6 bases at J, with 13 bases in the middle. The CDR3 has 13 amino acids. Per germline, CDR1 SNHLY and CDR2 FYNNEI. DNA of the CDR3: TGTGCCAGCAATCAACAGGCTGGTCAGCCCCAGCATTTT. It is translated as CASNQQAGQPQHF.

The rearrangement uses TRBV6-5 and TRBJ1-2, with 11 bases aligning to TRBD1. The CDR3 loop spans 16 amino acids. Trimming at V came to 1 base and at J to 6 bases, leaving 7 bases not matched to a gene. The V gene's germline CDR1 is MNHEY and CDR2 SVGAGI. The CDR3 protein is CASSYLGQGALDGYTF. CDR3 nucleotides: TGTGCCAGCAGTTACTTAGGACAGGGGGCGTTGGATGGCTACACCTTC.

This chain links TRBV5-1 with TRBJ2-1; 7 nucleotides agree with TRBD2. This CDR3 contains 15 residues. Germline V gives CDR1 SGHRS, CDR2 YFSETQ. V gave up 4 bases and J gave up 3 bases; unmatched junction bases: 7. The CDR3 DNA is TGCGCCAGCAGCGCCATGGGGGGGGACTACAATGAGCAGTTCTTC. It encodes CASSAMGGDYNEQFF.

CDR3 region: CASTSQGRLYEQYF. The CDR3 DNA is TGTGCCAGCACCTCCCAGGGTCGCCTGTACGAGCAGTACTTC. V usage is TRBV2 and J usage is TRBJ2-7, with a possible D match to TRBD1 (5 bases). Trimming shortened V by 7 bases and J by 4 bases, and 17 bases separated the two germline ends. Germline loops: CDR1 SNHLY, CDR2 FYNNEI. The CDR3 covers 14 residues.

The CDR3: CAITSVRGSSYNEQFF. The CDR3 region has the DNA TGTGCCATCACCTCAGTGCGGGGGAGCTCCTACAATGAGCAGTTCTTC. The gene calls are TRBV10-3 and TRBJ2-1, with 7 nucleotides matching TRBD2. With 7 bases clipped from V and 0 bases from J, the junction kept 9 bases outside the gene matches. This CDR3 is 16 amino acids long. CDR1 ENHRY and CDR2 SYGVKD come from the germline V gene.

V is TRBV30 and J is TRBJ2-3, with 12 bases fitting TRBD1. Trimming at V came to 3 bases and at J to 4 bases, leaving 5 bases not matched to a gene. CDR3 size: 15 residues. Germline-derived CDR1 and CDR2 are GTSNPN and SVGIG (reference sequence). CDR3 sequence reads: CAWSGTGGRSDTQYF. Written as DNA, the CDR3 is TGTGCCTGGAGCGGGACAGGGGGCAGGTCAGATACGCAGTATTTT. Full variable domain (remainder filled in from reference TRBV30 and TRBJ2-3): SQTIHQWPATLVQPVGSPLSLECTVEGTSNPNLYWYRQAAGRGLQLLFYSVGIGQISSEVPQNLSASRPQDRQFILSSKKLLLSDSGFYLCAWSGTGGRSDTQYFGPGTRLTVL.

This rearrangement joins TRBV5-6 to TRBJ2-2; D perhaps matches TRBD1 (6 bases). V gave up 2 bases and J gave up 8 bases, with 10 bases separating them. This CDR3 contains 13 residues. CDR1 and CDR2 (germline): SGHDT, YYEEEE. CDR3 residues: CASSFYRDGELFF. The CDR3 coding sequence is TGTGCCAGCAGCTTCTACAGGGATGGGGAGCTGTTTTTT.

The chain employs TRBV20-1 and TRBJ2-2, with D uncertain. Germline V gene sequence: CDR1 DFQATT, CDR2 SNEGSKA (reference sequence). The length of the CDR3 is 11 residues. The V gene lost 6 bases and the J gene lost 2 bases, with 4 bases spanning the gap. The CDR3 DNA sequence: TGCAGTGCCCCAAACACCGGGGAGCTGTTTTTT. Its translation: CSAPNTGELFF.

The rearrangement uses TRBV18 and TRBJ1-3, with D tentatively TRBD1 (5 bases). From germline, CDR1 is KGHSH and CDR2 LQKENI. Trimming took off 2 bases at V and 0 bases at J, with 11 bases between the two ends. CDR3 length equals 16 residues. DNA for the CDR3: TGTGCCAGCTCACCAACCGACGGACACTCTGGAAACACCATATATTTT. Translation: CASSPTDGHSGNTIYF. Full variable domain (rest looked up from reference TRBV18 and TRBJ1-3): NAGVMQNPRHLVRRRGQEARLRCSPMKGHSHVYWYRQLPEEGLKFMVYLQKENIIDESGMPKERFSAEFPKEGPSILRIQQVVRGDSAAYFCASSPTDGHSGNTIYFGEGSWLTVV.

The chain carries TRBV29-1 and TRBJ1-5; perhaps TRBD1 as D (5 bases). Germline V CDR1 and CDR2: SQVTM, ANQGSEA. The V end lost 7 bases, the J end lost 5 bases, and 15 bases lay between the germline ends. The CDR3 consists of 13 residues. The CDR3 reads CSAKEGRDQPQHF. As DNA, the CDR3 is TGCAGCGCTAAAGAGGGCAGGGATCAGCCCCAGCATTTT.